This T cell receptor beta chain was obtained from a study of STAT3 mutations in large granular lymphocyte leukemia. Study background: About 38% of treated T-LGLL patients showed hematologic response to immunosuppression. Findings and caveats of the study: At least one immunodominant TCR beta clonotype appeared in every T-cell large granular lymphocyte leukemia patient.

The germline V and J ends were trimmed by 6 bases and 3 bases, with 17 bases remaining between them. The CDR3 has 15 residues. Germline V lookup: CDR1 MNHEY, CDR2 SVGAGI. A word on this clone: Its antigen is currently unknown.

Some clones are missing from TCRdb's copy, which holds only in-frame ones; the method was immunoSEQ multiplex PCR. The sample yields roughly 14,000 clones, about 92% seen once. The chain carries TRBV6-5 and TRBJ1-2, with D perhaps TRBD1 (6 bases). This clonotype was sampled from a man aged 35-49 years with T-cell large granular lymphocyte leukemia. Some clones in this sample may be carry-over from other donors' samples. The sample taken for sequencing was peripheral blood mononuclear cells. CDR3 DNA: TGTGCCAGCAGAAACCTATTGAGGGGGGACTATGGCTACACCTTC. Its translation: CASRNLLRGDYGYTF.